The source of this T cell receptor (beta chain) is a study of patients and donors after allogeneic stem cell transplantation (dated by TCRdb to the early 2020s). The table lists this clonotype with a few counts. No cognate antigen has been identified for it. No quality values exist for individual bases; no much larger clone is one base distant. Receptor amplification or capture employed RT-PCR. Sequencing instrument: NextSeq 550. Using fastp trimming at Q25 and MiXCR clonotype assembly, TCRdb reanalyzed the public sequencing data and kept in-frame beta chains. Each CDR3 protein gets just one entry, which takes the most common genes and DNA from the rows behind it. This sample lists 800,000 to 1,000,000 distinct CDR3 sequences; roughly 18% were detected once. The top ten clones comprise around 6% of the sample. Based on the germline V gene (reference sequence), the CDR1 and CDR2 sequences are DFQATT and SNEGSKA. V and J lose 3 bases and 3 bases, and a span of 9 bases separates them. The CDR3 sequence holds 13 residues, the cysteine and phenylalanine included. Of all the DNA, just the CDR3 is kept, 39 bases in frame from base 1.

This receptor chain uses TRBV20-1 and TRBJ2-4, with the D gene not confidently named. This TCR was sampled from a human donor who was either an allogeneic HSCT recipient or a stem cell or donor lymphocyte infusion donor (not recorded which). It is not recorded whose cells these are; they may come from a transplant donor. The source material was blood, either unsorted or a sorted T cell fraction (not recorded which). The CDR3 in this case is CSARVRNKNIQYF. The nucleotide sequence reads TGCAGTGCTAGGGTCCGGAACAAAAACATTCAGTACTTC.